The 31 T cell receptor beta chains below were found in one sample sequenced in a study of blood T cell repertoires in COVID-19. This table comes from immunoSEQ multiplex PCR, and its TCRdb copy is limited to in-frame clones, with some not included. The data hold 250,000 to 350,000 clones, with around 87% observed a single time. Sequenced sample: PBMCs or T cells enriched from blood (not recorded which). The receptors come from a woman younger than 30 who had recovered from COVID-19.

The chain joins TRBV7-2 to TRBJ1-3, with TRBD1 matching over 7 bases. Germline trimming cut 4 bases from V and 0 bases from J; bases unmatched to any gene: 3. CDR1 is SGHTA and CDR2 is FQGNSA in the germline V gene. The CDR3 runs 15 residues. CDR3 amino acids: CASSSDRSSGNTIYF. CDR3 DNA sequence: TGTGCCAGCAGCTCGGACAGGTCCTCTGGAAACACCATATATTTT.

V and J are TRBV6-5 and TRBJ1-2, with TRBD1 matching 8 bases. From germline, CDR1 is MNHEY and CDR2 SVGAGI. V trimming: 6 bases; J trimming: 3 bases; junction bases outside the gene matches: 9. The CDR3 loop spans 15 amino acids. DNA for the CDR3: TGTGCCAGCAGCGTTTCAGGGGGCGGGTACTATGGCTACACCTTC. It translates to CASSVSGGGYYGYTF.

The J gene is TRBJ2-3, the V gene TRBV5-1, with D possibly TRBD2 on 6 matching bases. Trimming shortened V by 0 bases and J by 8 bases, and 16 bases separated the two germline ends. The CDR3 has 15 residues. CDR1 SGHRS and CDR2 YFSETQ come from the germline V gene. The CDR3 protein is CASSLGTTPQVTQYF. The CDR3 region has the DNA TGCGCCAGCAGCTTGGGGACTACCCCCCAGGTTACGCAGTATTTT.

The chain joins TRBV28 to TRBJ2-7, with 11 bases aligning to TRBD1. CDR1 MDHEN and CDR2 SYDVKM come from the germline V gene. Losses at the gene ends were 7 bases for V and 4 bases for J; bases not matched to a gene: 9. CDR3 size: 15 residues. CDR3 nucleotides: TGTGCCAGCACCGAGTCCGGGACAGGGGGATACGAGCAGTACTTC. It encodes CASTESGTGGYEQYF. The variable domain in full, with the rest retrieved from reference TRBV28 and TRBJ2-7, is DVKVTQSSRYLVKRTGEKVFLECVQDMDHENMFWYRQDPGLGLRLIYFSYDVKMKEKGDIPEGYSVSREKKERFSLILESASTNQTSMYLCASTESGTGGYEQYFGPGTRLTVT.

CDR3: CASMVGQGFRGNEKLFF. DNA of the CDR3: TGTGCCAGCATGGTGGGACAGGGGTTTCGTGGTAATGAAAAACTGTTTTTT. The rearrangement uses TRBV2 and TRBJ1-4, with 10 bases identical to TRBD1. Unmatched junction bases numbered 12, after V lost 7 bases and J lost 4 bases. Looked up from germline, CDR1 is SNHLY and CDR2 is FYNNEI. The CDR3 runs to 17 residues.

For this clone: At one boundary the junction diverges from the germline segment, which might be a read error. The chain carries TRBV19 and TRBJ1-3, with 8 bases matching TRBD1. CDR1 is LNHDA and CDR2 is SQIVND in the germline V gene (reference sequence). CDR3 length: 13 amino acids. This CDR3 reads CASATGGGNTIYF. The CDR3 nucleotides are TGTGCCAGTGCTACAGGGGGAGGAAATACCATATATTTT. Complete variable domain (other parts from reference TRBV19 and TRBJ1-3): DGGITQSPKYLFRKEGQNVTLSCEQNLNHDAMYWYRQDPGQGLRLIYYSQIVNDFQKGDIAEGYSVSREKKESFPLTVTSAQKNPTAFYLCASATGGGNTIYFGEGSWLTVV.

The chain uses TRBV3-1 (or the pseudogene TRBV3-2) and TRBJ2-6; 8 bases match TRBD2. Germline values: CDR1 LGHDT, CDR2 YNNKEL (reference sequence). The CDR3 runs 14 residues. Losses at the gene ends were 8 bases for V and 2 bases for J; bases not matched to a gene: 2. The CDR3 reads CASHGGAGANVLTF. The DNA for the CDR3 is TGTGCCAGCCACGGGGGGGCTGGGGCCAACGTCCTGACTTTC.

This chain links TRBV5-8 with TRBJ1-2; D uncertain. CDR3 length: 12 residues. V was trimmed by 4 bases and J by 3 bases, leaving 7 bases between them. Germline lookup yields CDR1 SGHTS and CDR2 YDEGEE. CDR3 sequence reads: CASSPVYYGYTF. The CDR3 nucleotides are TGTGCCAGCAGCCCCGTCTACTATGGCTACACCTTC.

This clone was seen a handful of times. Within the sample, other DNA sequences also encode this same CDR3. The CDR3 loop is CASSSQGNTEAFF. For the CDR3, the DNA is TGCGCCAGCAGCTCCCAGGGGAACACTGAAGCTTTCTTT. The rearrangement links TRBV5-1 to TRBJ1-1, with D perhaps TRBD1 (5 bases). CDR1 and CDR2 from the germline V gene are SGHRS and YFSETQ. Trimming stripped 3 bases from V and 1 base from J, with 7 bases between. This CDR3 has 13 amino acids.

The V gene is TRBV6-1, the J gene TRBJ1-2, with D tentatively TRBD1 (5 bases). Germline loops: CDR1 MNHNS, CDR2 SASEGT. The CDR3 contains 20 residues. With 0 bases removed from V and 8 bases from J, the gap between germline ends came to 31 bases. CDR3 in DNA: TGTGCCAGCAGTGAAGCGGGGGGTGGGAATAGGGGAAGGGTATATGGCGGCTACACCTTC. This encodes CASSEAGGGNRGRVYGGYTF.

The rearrangement links TRBV5-4 to TRBJ2-3; weak D call: TRBD2 (6 bases). Trimming took off 0 bases at V and 6 bases at J, with 17 bases between the two ends. The germline V gene encodes CDR1 SGHNT and CDR2 YYREEE (reference sequence). The CDR3 length is 16 residues. The CDR3 protein is CASSLAIGGPGDTQYF. CDR3 nucleotides: TGTGCCAGCAGCTTGGCCATCGGGGGACCTGGGGATACGCAGTATTTT.

V gene TRBV9 combines with J gene TRBJ2-7, with a weak D call TRBD2 (6 bases). Germline CDR1 is SGDLS and CDR2 is YYNGEE. Trimming removed 4 bases at V and 0 bases at J, with 14 bases between. The CDR3 runs 15 residues. CDR3 nucleotides: TGTGCCAGCAGCAAGGGAGGCAGCGGCTCCTACGAGCAGTACTTC. As protein: CASSKGGSGSYEQYF.

The rearrangement joins TRBV5-6 to TRBJ1-2, with a weak D call TRBD1 (5 bases). V lost 1 base, J lost 7 bases, and 11 bases lay in between. Germline V gene sequence: CDR1 SGHDT, CDR2 YYEEEE. The CDR3 runs 13 residues. The CDR3 nucleotides are TGTGCCAGCAGCTTGCCGGGGGGTCCTGGCTACACCTTC. It translates to CASSLPGGPGYTF. The full variable domain, completed using reference TRBV5-6 and TRBJ1-2, is DAGVTQSPTHLIKTRGQQVTLRCSPKSGHDTVSWYQQALGQGPQFIFQYYEEEERQRGNFPDRFSGHQFPNYSSELNVNALLLGDSALYLCASSLPGGPGYTFGSGTRLTVV.

The rearrangement uses TRBV4-2 and TRBJ1-4; 8 nucleotides agree with TRBD1. CDR1 and CDR2 from the germline V gene are LGHNA and YNFKEQ. This CDR3 spans 15 amino acids. With 2 bases clipped from V and 6 bases from J, the junction kept 5 bases outside the gene matches. This CDR3 is CASSQSQGAYEKLFF. The CDR3 DNA sequence: TGTGCCAGCAGCCAATCGCAGGGGGCCTATGAAAAACTGTTTTTT.

V gene TRBV10-3 combines with J gene TRBJ2-3; D is uncertain. The CDR3 extends over 14 amino acids. Germline-derived CDR1 and CDR2 are ENHRY and SYGVKD. V was shortened by 3 bases and J by 8 bases, with 15 bases between the two germline ends. CDR3 sequence: CAISDGELQGTQYF. Written as DNA, the CDR3 is TGTGCCATCAGTGATGGAGAGCTCCAAGGTACGCAGTATTTT.

The rearrangement joins TRBV23-1 to TRBJ1-5; D is undetermined. TRBV23-1 is designated an ORF whose function remains uncertain. V gave up 3 bases and J gave up 4 bases, with 13 bases separating them. The CDR3 spans 15 residues. This chain's CDR3 is CASSHRGEGNQPQHF. The CDR3 nucleotides are TGCGCCAGCAGTCACCGTGGGGAGGGAAATCAGCCCCAGCATTTT.

This chain links TRBV5-1 with TRBJ1-1, with 12 bases that match TRBD1. The germline V gene encodes CDR1 SGHRS and CDR2 YFSETQ. The CDR3 is made up of 17 amino acids. V was pared by 4 bases and J by 3 bases, with 10 bases of the junction left unmatched. CDR3 DNA sequence: TGCGCCAGCAGCAAGGGACAGGGGGCTGGCATGGACACTGAAGCTTTCTTT. The encoded protein is CASSKGQGAGMDTEAFF.

The CDR3 region has the DNA TGTGCCAGCAGCTCATCCCTACGGGAGCAGTACTTC. Translation gives CASSSSLREQYF. The chain links TRBV7-9 to TRBJ2-7; D call uncertain. The CDR3 is made up of 12 amino acids. Germline V CDR1 and CDR2: SEHNR, FQNEAQ (reference sequence). Trimming removed 4 bases at V and 7 bases at J, with 11 bases between.

The rearrangement links TRBV6-5 to TRBJ2-7; TRBD1 is a possible D gene (5 bases). The germline V gene has CDR1 MNHEY and CDR2 SVGAGI. CDR3 length: 13 amino acids. The ends were cut back, 5 bases at V and 2 bases at J, with 10 bases in the middle. In DNA, the CDR3 is TGTGCCAGCAGTACCGGACACCCCTACGAGCAGTACTTC. It encodes CASSTGHPYEQYF.

The chain recombines TRBV11-2 with TRBJ1-2, with 7 bases aligning to TRBD1. The CDR3 is made up of 19 amino acids. Germline values: CDR1 SGHAT, CDR2 FQNNGV. J gave up 3 bases and V 2 bases, and 18 bases lay outside the gene matches. The CDR3 loop reads CASSLLISSATGIYYGYTF. Here the CDR3 DNA reads TGTGCCAGCAGCTTACTAATCTCCTCCGCGACAGGGATTTACTATGGCTACACCTTC.

The chain has TRBV3-1 (or the pseudogene TRBV3-2) and TRBJ1-6, with D unresolved. V lost 4 bases, J lost 9 bases, and 13 bases lay in between. Per germline, CDR1 LGHDT and CDR2 YNNKEL (reference sequence). The CDR3 runs 14 residues. DNA of the CDR3: TGTGCCAGCAGCCCTAAACTCCGGGGTTCACCCCTCCACTTT. Translation gives CASSPKLRGSPLHF.

This chain joins TRBV27 and TRBJ1-2; 9 bases agree with TRBD1. V lost 2 bases and J lost 5; bases outside the gene matches: 3. Germline V gene data show CDR1 as MNHEY and CDR2 as SMNVEV (reference sequence). The CDR3 has 14 amino acids. The CDR3 protein is CASSLTGGAYGYTF. DNA for the CDR3: TGTGCCAGCAGTTTAACAGGGGGCGCGTATGGCTACACCTTC.

This sequence joins TRBV7-8 and TRBJ1-5; D not certain. The CDR3 has 14 amino acids. V lost 0 bases and J 7 bases, leaving 10 bases between the germline ends. Germline CDR1 SGHVS, CDR2 FQNEAQ. The CDR3 DNA is TGTGCCAGCAGCTTAGCGCTCGGGGAACAGCCCCAGCATTTT. Protein sequence: CASSLALGEQPQHF.

The chain uses TRBV4-1 and TRBJ1-4; a possible D gene is TRBD1 (6 bases). Germline V lookup: CDR1 MGHRA, CDR2 YSYEKL. The CDR3 loop spans 17 amino acids. V lost 1 base to trimming and J lost 8 bases, with 20 bases between them. For the CDR3, the DNA is TGCGCCAGCAGCCAAGCCGGCATGGGGGGGCAGGGGGAAAAACTGTTTTTT. It translates to CASSQAGMGGQGEKLFF.

The V and J genes are TRBV15 and TRBJ2-7; D is ambiguous. CDR1 and CDR2 from the germline V gene are LNHNV and YYDKDF (reference sequence). V was trimmed by 0 bases and J by 9 bases, leaving 18 bases between them. CDR3 size: 15 residues. CDR3 coding DNA: TGTGCCACCAGCAGAGATCGCCTCGGTGGAGTCAGGCAGTACTTC. Its translation: CATSRDRLGGVRQYF.

The CDR3 DNA follows: TGCGCCAGCAGTTTGCCGGGACAGAACACTGAAGCTTTCTTT. Protein: CASSLPGQNTEAFF. V gene TRBV5-1 combines with J gene TRBJ1-1; TRBD1 is a possible D gene (6 bases). The CDR3 totals 14 residues. V gave up 5 bases and J gave up 1 base, with 12 bases separating them. Germline loops: CDR1 SGHRS, CDR2 YFSETQ.

The genes are TRBV10-1 and TRBJ2-1; D unresolved. Germline CDR1 is WNHNN and CDR2 is SYGVQD (reference sequence). V lost 3 bases and J lost 2, with 5 bases in between. The CDR3 length is 13 residues. The CDR3: CASSDRAYNEQFF. CDR3 nucleotide sequence: TGCGCCAGCAGTGACCGTGCCTACAATGAGCAGTTCTTC.

The chain has TRBV2 and TRBJ2-2; D unclear. There are 13 residues in the CDR3. V lost 2 bases and J lost 6, with 7 bases in between. Germline values: CDR1 SNHLY, CDR2 FYNNEI. DNA of the CDR3: TGTGCCAGCAGTGAATACTCGGCCGGGGAGCTGTTTTTT. Translation gives CASSEYSAGELFF.

This clone appeared a few times. The CDR3 loop reads CASSSRSGGADEQFF. The CDR3 DNA is TGTGCCAGCAGCTCCCGCAGCGGGGGGGCTGATGAGCAGTTCTTC. The rearrangement uses TRBV7-9 and TRBJ2-1, with 10 bases matching TRBD2. The germline CDR1 and CDR2 sequences are SEHNR and FQNEAQ (reference sequence). CDR3 size: 15 residues. The ends lost 4 bases at V and 8 bases at J; junction bases unmatched: 8.

The V and J genes are TRBV18 and TRBJ2-7, with 7 nucleotides matching TRBD1. Germline trimming cut 3 bases from V and 0 bases from J; bases unmatched to any gene: 8. Germline V gives CDR1 KGHSH, CDR2 LQKENI. This CDR3 spans 16 amino acids. The CDR3 DNA is TGTGCCAGCTCACCGTCACCGGGACAGTCCTCCTACGAGCAGTACTTC. It specifies CASSPSPGQSSYEQYF.

The chain employs TRBV15 and TRBJ1-2, with 11 bases identical to TRBD1. CDR1 LNHNV and CDR2 YYDKDF come from the germline V gene (reference sequence). With 1 base clipped from V and 4 bases from J, the junction kept 8 bases outside the gene matches. The CDR3 loop spans 17 amino acids. The CDR3 nucleotides are TGTGCCACCAGCAGAGGGCCGGGACAGGGGGATTTCTATGGCTACACCTTC. The encoded protein is CATSRGPGQGDFYGYTF.